Following are 18 T cell receptor beta chains from one sample sequenced in a study of cytomegalovirus exposure and HLA in healthy donors. Primers included in the PCR were 60 Vbeta and 13 Jbeta primers. Sequencing was performed with immunoSEQ multiplex PCR; in TCRdb, only in-frame clones are kept and a portion is missing. This repertoire includes over 100,000 clones. Sequencing was carried out using PBMCs. Receptors were obtained from a man aged 18 to 35 in good health and CMV-seronegative.

The chain couples TRBV19 to TRBJ1-1; weak D call: TRBD1 (6 bases). Germline lookup yields CDR1 LNHDA and CDR2 SQIVND (reference sequence). There are 14 residues in the CDR3. V lost 7 bases and J lost 5, with 17 bases in between. CDR3 in DNA: TGTGCCAGTACCCAAGAGGGGGTATGGACTGAAGCTTTCTTT. Protein product: CASTQEGVWTEAFF.

V gene TRBV6-1 combines with J gene TRBJ2-7, with 10 bases that match TRBD1. This CDR3 has 15 residues. V trimming: 6 bases; J trimming: 0 bases; junction bases outside the gene matches: 5. Germline values: CDR1 MNHNS, CDR2 SASEGT. The CDR3 nucleotides are TGTGCCAGCAGCGGGACAGGGGCGGGCTCCTACGAGCAGTACTTC. As protein: CASSGTGAGSYEQYF.

This rearrangement joins TRBV9 to TRBJ1-5, with 10 bases that match TRBD1. This CDR3 has 14 amino acids. Germline values: CDR1 SGDLS, CDR2 YYNGEE. Trimming took 3 bases from V and 8 from J; bases not matched to a gene: 5. Here the CDR3 DNA reads TGTGCCAGCAGCGGGGGACAGGGGTTTGAGCCCCAGCATTTT. Translating it yields CASSGGQGFEPQHF.

V usage is TRBV9 and J usage is TRBJ2-5; 7 bases align to TRBD1. The CDR3 has 14 residues. With V trimmed by 3 bases and J by 5 bases, 7 bases remained unmatched. From germline, CDR1 is SGDLS and CDR2 YYNGEE. The CDR3 DNA follows: TGTGCCAGCAGCGCGGACGGGACAGCCGAGACCCAGTACTTC. Translation: CASSADGTAETQYF. The whole variable domain, filled in from reference TRBV9 and TRBJ2-5, reads DSGVTQTPKHLITATGQRVTLRCSPRSGDLSVYWYQQSLDQGLQFLIQYYNGEERAKGNILERFSAQQFPDLHSELNLSSLELGDSALYFCASSADGTAETQYFGPGTRLLVL.

J is TRBJ2-7 and V is TRBV5-1; TRBD2 aligns across 13 bases. V gave up 4 bases and J gave up 4 bases; unmatched junction bases: 8. Germline V gene sequence: CDR1 SGHRS, CDR2 YFSETQ. The CDR3 runs to 16 residues. The CDR3 is CASSPELAGGTYEQYF. CDR3 coding DNA: TGCGCCAGCAGCCCGGAACTAGCGGGGGGGACATACGAGCAGTACTTC.

The chain joins TRBV7-2 to TRBJ2-4; 8 nucleotides line up with TRBD1. V lost 5 bases, J lost 7 bases, and 13 bases stayed unmatched. This CDR3 region has 16 residues. The germline V gene has CDR1 SGHTA and CDR2 FQGNSA. CDR3 residues: CASSDQPGQGRNIQYF. In DNA, the CDR3 is TGTGCCAGCAGCGATCAACCCGGACAGGGTCGGAACATTCAGTACTTC.

The rearrangement links TRBV10-3 to TRBJ1-3, with a possible D match to TRBD1 (6 bases). Deletions cut 10 bases from V and 1 base from J, with 11 bases between. In germline, CDR1 is ENHRY, CDR2 SYGVKD. The CDR3 covers 13 residues. CDR3 loop: CASSTGSGNTIYF. Here the CDR3 DNA reads TGTGCCAGCTCGACAGGTTCTGGAAACACCATATATTTT.

The rearrangement joins TRBV19 to TRBJ2-7, with D possibly TRBD1 on 5 matching bases. The CDR3 spans 16 residues. From germline, CDR1 is LNHDA and CDR2 SQIVND (reference sequence). The V end lost 0 bases, the J end lost 0 bases, and 12 bases lay between the germline ends. CDR3 sequence (DNA): TGTGCCAGTAGTATAGACCAGACAGAACCCTCCTACGAGCAGTACTTC. This sequence encodes CASSIDQTEPSYEQYF.

This chain links TRBV4-2 with TRBJ1-1, with 7 bases aligning to TRBD1. V trimming: 0 bases; J trimming: 4 bases; junction bases outside the gene matches: 5. The CDR3 runs 15 residues. The germline V gene encodes CDR1 LGHNA and CDR2 YNFKEQ. Here the CDR3 reads CASSQDPDRATEAFF. The CDR3 DNA follows: TGTGCCAGCAGCCAAGACCCAGACAGGGCCACTGAAGCTTTCTTT.

The chain combines TRBV5-1 with TRBJ2-7; 8 positions match TRBD1. In germline, CDR1 is SGHRS, CDR2 YFSETQ. The CDR3 consists of 12 residues. V was pared by 4 bases and J by 7 bases, with 4 bases of the junction left unmatched. The CDR3 sequence is CASSTNRGEQYF. CDR3 DNA sequence: TGCGCCAGCAGCACGAACAGGGGGGAGCAGTACTTC.

This rearrangement joins TRBV18 to TRBJ1-1; tentative D call: TRBD1 (6 bases). The CDR3 extends over 17 amino acids. Germline V lookup: CDR1 KGHSH, CDR2 LQKENI. V lost 4 bases and J 0 bases, leaving 18 bases between the germline ends. This CDR3 is CASSLLAPQGMNTEAFF. The CDR3 nucleotides read TGTGCCAGCTCACTACTTGCCCCGCAGGGGATGAACACTGAAGCTTTCTTT.

V gene TRBV5-4 combines with J gene TRBJ1-2, with TRBD1 matching over 7 bases. The CDR3 has 17 amino acids. V lost 4 bases, J lost 0 bases, and 12 bases stayed unmatched. CDR1 is SGHNT, CDR2 YYREEE, per germline (reference sequence). The DNA for the CDR3 is TGTGCCAGCAGCCCCGGAGGGTTGGACAGGACTAACTATGGCTACACCTTC. Translating it yields CASSPGGLDRTNYGYTF.

This chain uses TRBV5-4 with TRBJ1-2; D may be TRBD1 (6 bases). The CDR3 length is 15 residues. The germline V gene has CDR1 SGHNT and CDR2 YYREEE (reference sequence). V was cut by 3 bases and J by 0 bases, with 12 bases left in between. The CDR3 sequence is CASSWGRDTNYGYTF. For the CDR3, the DNA is TGTGCCAGCAGCTGGGGGAGGGACACTAACTATGGCTACACCTTC.

The chain joins TRBV11-2 to TRBJ2-5; tentative D call: TRBD2 (5 bases). This CDR3 contains 12 residues. V was trimmed by 4 bases and J by 5 bases, leaving 8 bases between them. Germline V gene sequence: CDR1 SGHAT, CDR2 FQNNGV. The CDR3 sequence: CASSSGSETQYF. CDR3 nucleotides: TGTGCCAGCAGCTCTGGGAGCGAGACCCAGTACTTC. Filled out from reference TRBV11-2 and TRBJ2-5, the complete variable domain reads EAGVAQSPRYKIIEKRQSVAFWCNPISGHATLYWYQQILGQGPKLLIQFQNNGVVDDSQLPKDRFSAERLKGVDSTLKIQPAKLEDSAVYLCASSSGSETQYFGPGTRLLVL.

The chain has TRBV29-1 and TRBJ2-7; the match to TRBD2 covers 11 bases. There are 14 residues in the CDR3. The germline gives CDR1 SQVTM, CDR2 ANQGSEA. J was trimmed by 5 bases and V by 6 bases; bases with no gene match: 9. The CDR3 spells CSVSLAGGPHEQYF. The CDR3 nucleotides are TGCAGCGTGTCCCTAGCGGGAGGTCCCCACGAGCAGTACTTC.

This chain connects TRBV28 to TRBJ1-5, with D possibly being TRBD1 (6 bases). Deletions cut 5 bases from V and 5 bases from J, with 16 bases between. Germline V gene lookup returns CDR1 MDHEN and CDR2 SYDVKM. There are 15 residues in the CDR3. This chain's CDR3 is CASSLGTQLYQPQHF. The CDR3 region has the DNA TGTGCCAGCAGTCTTGGGACACAGCTTTATCAGCCCCAGCATTTT.

This chain connects TRBV18 to TRBJ1-1; TRBD1 is a possible D gene (5 bases). Trimming cost V 3 bases and J 2 bases, with 13 bases left between them. The CDR3 totals 15 residues. CDR1 is KGHSH, CDR2 LQKENI, per germline. The CDR3 DNA reads TGTGCCAGCTCACCCCCTTTGGGGGGTAACACTGAAGCTTTCTTT. Translated: CASSPPLGGNTEAFF. Full variable domain (outside the CDR3, taken from reference TRBV18 and TRBJ1-1): NAGVMQNPRHLVRRRGQEARLRCSPMKGHSHVYWYRQLPEEGLKFMVYLQKENIIDESGMPKERFSAEFPKEGPSILRIQQVVRGDSAAYFCASSPPLGGNTEAFFGQGTRLTVV.

The genes are TRBV29-1 and TRBJ2-1; 10 bases are a match to TRBD2. Germline loops: CDR1 SQVTM, CDR2 ANQGSEA. V lost 7 bases, J lost 5 bases, and 8 bases stayed unmatched. The CDR3 sequence is 14 residues long. The CDR3 coding sequence is TGCAGCGGAAGTCTCCTAGCGGGAGACAATGAGCAGTTCTTC. Protein: CSGSLLAGDNEQFF.